One and the same sample provided the 3 T cell receptor beta chains below, sequenced in a study of T cells in Graves' hyperthyroidism and ophthalmopathy. RNA transcripts yielded amplified TCR beta CDR3 regions. HTBI primers were employed in a first-round RT-PCR of the TCR CDR3. TCRdb ran MiXCR on the multiplex PCR reads and lists one entry per CDR3 protein. The table records about 520,000 distinct CDR3 sequences, about 20% of them present only once. The source material was blood. The source of these receptors is a man between 18 and 29 years old with Graves' hyperthyroidism.

There are many counts of this clonotype. This chain uses TRBV12-3 or TRBV12-4 with TRBJ2-5; 9 bases agree with TRBD1. This CDR3 region has 14 residues. Trimming at V came to 4 bases and at J to 5 bases, leaving 5 bases not matched to a gene. CDR3 sequence: CASSWGTGIETQYF. The CDR3 nucleotides read TGTGCCAGCAGTTGGGGGACAGGGATCGAGACCCAGTACTTC.

This clonotype was counted between two and nine times. The junction does not match germline at one end; this may be a read error. The V and J genes are TRBV28 and TRBJ1-5, with D tentatively TRBD1 (5 bases). There are 14 residues in the CDR3. The germline CDR1 and CDR2 sequences are MDHEN and SYDVKM. In DNA form, the CDR3 reads TGTGCCGGCAGTCTGAGGGGCTTTAATCAGCCCCAGCATTTT. It translates to CAGSLRGFNQPQHF.

This chain joins TRBV6-5 and TRBJ1-2; the D gene is possibly TRBD1 (5 bases). V was cut by 0 bases and J by 4 bases, with 12 bases left in between. The germline CDR1 and CDR2 sequences are MNHEY and SVGAGI. The CDR3 spans 15 residues. The CDR3 DNA reads as TGTGCCAGCAGTTACTCGAGGGGCACGGGCTATGGCTACACCTTC. Its translation: CASSYSRGTGYGYTF.